This TCR beta chain was found in a study of blood T cell repertoires in COVID-19. For the study at large: Specimens from acute and convalescent COVID-19 originated in the United States, Italy and Spain. Sources were T cells, B-cell-depleted T cells, or PBMCs; the material itself was cDNA or gDNA.

The CDR3 consists of 15 residues. The V segment lost 6 bases and the J segment 8 bases; nucleotides outside the gene matches: 9. Germline V gene sequence: CDR1 MRHNA, CDR2 SNTAGT. Per the authors' pipeline: Nucleated cell number was recorded as an estimate derived from reference gene primer amplification. Sequencing was performed with immunoSEQ multiplex PCR; in TCRdb, only in-frame clones are kept and a portion is missing. That table furnishes V, J and clone size, whereas the DNA furnished D and trimming. Of some 46,000 clones detected, approximately 89% appear once; the ten largest clones hold approximately 6.5%.

The TCR was taken from a man aged 55-75 years with acute or convalescent COVID-19. V is TRBV6-4 and J is TRBJ2-2, with 10 nucleotides matching TRBD1. Sequences were obtained from peripheral blood. The DNA of the CDR3 is TGTGCCAGCAGCATCGGGACAGGGGCAGGAGGGGAGCTGTTTTTT. This encodes CASSIGTGAGGELFF.